Below, 27 T cell receptor beta chains from the same sample are listed, as sequenced in a study of Graves' ophthalmopathy and Graves' hyperthyroidism. For repertoire sequencing, the TCR beta CDR3 regions were amplified from RNA transcripts. First-round RT-PCR relied on HTBI primers, and a second-round multiplex PCR came next. TCRdb re-called the multiplex PCR reads through MiXCR, storing one row per CDR3 protein. The sample has about 1.1 million distinct CDR3 sequences, 35% to 40% seen once. Sequenced input: peripheral blood or thyroid tissue (not recorded which). The receptors here all came from an adult man with Graves' hyperthyroidism.

As concerns this clonotype: A much larger clonotype is one base distant, so this may be a read error. The chain uses TRBV7-2 and TRBJ2-5, with TRBD2 as a possible D gene (5 bases). The ends were cut back, 4 bases at V and 6 bases at J, with 15 bases in the middle. Germline V CDR1 and CDR2: SGHTA, FQGNSA. This CDR3 spans 14 amino acids. CDR3 coding DNA: TGTGCCAGCAGCTCAATAGCGAGACAACAGACCCAGTACTTC. Encoded protein: CASSSIARQQTQYF.

This clonotype appeared many times. This rearrangement joins TRBV20-1 to TRBJ1-1; 8 nucleotides agree with TRBD1. The CDR3 runs to 13 residues. Germline-derived CDR1 and CDR2 are DFQATT and SNEGSKA (reference sequence). With V trimmed by 1 base and J by 7 bases, 5 bases remained unmatched. CDR3 protein: CSARGLGQGEAFF. In DNA, the CDR3 is TGCAGTGCTAGAGGACTAGGACAGGGTGAAGCTTTCTTT.

This chain joins TRBV29-1 and TRBJ1-3; D is perhaps TRBD1 (6 bases). This CDR3 spans 14 amino acids. V lost 7 bases to trimming and J lost 2 bases, with 15 bases between them. Germline loops: CDR1 SQVTM, CDR2 ANQGSEA. As DNA, the CDR3 is TGCAGCGAAGGACTAGGACAGACTGGAAACACCATATATTTT. It translates to CSEGLGQTGNTIYF.

The chain couples TRBV29-1 to TRBJ1-2; 11 bases are shared with TRBD1. The CDR3 runs to 13 residues. J gave up 5 bases and V 2 bases, and 1 base lay outside the gene matches. CDR1 and CDR2 (germline): SQVTM, ANQGSEA. The CDR3 DNA sequence: TGCAGCGTTGAACGGGACAGGGGGTATGGCTACACCTTC. Amino acids: CSVERDRGYGYTF.

This clonotype has a handful of counts. This chain connects TRBV27 to TRBJ2-7; D is undetermined. This CDR3 has 15 amino acids. V gave up 3 bases and J gave up 0 bases, with 12 bases separating them. Germline assignment: CDR1 MNHEY and CDR2 SMNVEV (reference sequence). CDR3 nucleotides: TGTGCCAGCAGTTTTGTAGGGAAAAGCTCCTACGAGCAGTACTTC. Translating it yields CASSFVGKSSYEQYF.

This clonotype was recorded only once. The chain employs TRBV7-9 and TRBJ2-7; D is undetermined. Looked up from germline, CDR1 is SEHNR and CDR2 is FQNEAQ (reference sequence). The V end was cut by 5 bases, the J end by 2 bases, with 10 bases between. This CDR3 has 13 amino acids. In DNA, the CDR3 is TGTGCCAGCAGCCGTAGCCAAACCTACGAGCAGTACTTC. Encoded protein: CASSRSQTYEQYF.

This clonotype has just a few counts. The V and J genes are TRBV6-5 and TRBJ2-7; D is possibly TRBD1 or TRBD2 (6 bases each). Germline V CDR1 and CDR2: MNHEY, SVGAGI. The CDR3 is made up of 15 amino acids. The V end was cut by 1 base, the J end by 2 bases, with 12 bases between. CDR3 in DNA: TGTGCCAGCAGTTACTTTCTGGAGGGGGCCTACGAGCAGTACTTC. Protein sequence: CASSYFLEGAYEQYF.

The CDR3 nucleotides are TGCGCCAGCAGCTTGGAGGCCGGCACCATATATTTT. It codes for CASSLEAGTIYF. J is TRBJ1-3 and V is TRBV5-1; D not resolved. The V end was cut by 0 bases, the J end by 9 bases, with 7 bases between. Looked up from germline, CDR1 is SGHRS and CDR2 is YFSETQ. There are 12 residues in the CDR3.

The chain links TRBV7-2 to TRBJ2-5; 9 nucleotides match TRBD1. V gave up 5 bases and J gave up 12 bases; unmatched junction bases: 16. In germline, CDR1 is SGHTA, CDR2 FQGNSA. CDR3 size: 15 residues. DNA for the CDR3: TGTGCCAGCAGCCCCGGAACCTCGAGGACAGGGGAGGAGTACTTC. Protein: CASSPGTSRTGEEYF.

This sequence joins TRBV12-3 or TRBV12-4 and TRBJ2-5, with D unresolved. V was shortened by 5 bases and J by 5 bases, with 18 bases between the two germline ends. CDR3 length equals 15 residues. The CDR3 protein is CASSTLLANRETQYF. The CDR3 DNA is TGTGCCAGCAGTACTTTACTGGCTAATCGGGAGACCCAGTACTTC.

The V gene is TRBV29-1, the J gene TRBJ2-1; D might be TRBD2 (5 bases). Trimming removed 7 bases at V and 5 bases at J, with 18 bases between. Germline V gene lookup returns CDR1 SQVTM and CDR2 ANQGSEA. CDR3 length equals 14 residues. This chain's CDR3 is CSAPRGRVNNEQFF. CDR3 DNA sequence: TGCAGCGCGCCACGCGGGCGGGTAAACAATGAGCAGTTCTTC.

This clonotype has only a few counts. The chain carries TRBV4-3 and TRBJ1-1, with D maybe TRBD1 (6 bases). Germline assignment: CDR1 LGHNA and CDR2 YSLEER. The CDR3 runs 15 residues. V was clipped by 5 bases and J by 6 bases, with 19 bases between them. Written as DNA, the CDR3 is TGCGCCAGCAGCAATAACCTTGGGGGCAATCCTGAAGCTTTCTTT. Protein sequence: CASSNNLGGNPEAFF.

This clonotype was picked up many times. The V gene is TRBV7-9, the J gene TRBJ2-7, with D tentatively TRBD1 (6 bases). The CDR3 is 12 residues long. Germline V CDR1 and CDR2: SEHNR, FQNEAQ (reference sequence). V shed 3 bases and J shed 6 bases, with 9 bases lying between them. The CDR3 is CASSFTGSEQYF. For the CDR3, the DNA is TGTGCCAGCAGCTTTACAGGGTCCGAGCAGTACTTC.

Here the CDR3 DNA reads TGTGCCAGCAGTTTAACGGACAGGGGGTTCTATGGCTACACCTTC. Protein sequence: CASSLTDRGFYGYTF. The J gene is TRBJ1-2, the V gene TRBV12-3 or TRBV12-4; 10 nucleotides line up with TRBD1. The CDR3 length is 15 residues. V shed 2 bases, J shed 4 bases, and the junction held 4 bases outside the gene matches.

This clonotype was observed at least ten times. The chain uses TRBV5-1 and TRBJ1-2, with D tentatively TRBD1 (5 bases). The CDR3 is made up of 14 amino acids. V was clipped by 1 base and J by 0 bases, with 7 bases between them. The germline V gene encodes CDR1 SGHRS and CDR2 YFSETQ. The CDR3 coding sequence is TGCGCCAGCAGCTTGTCAGGGACTAACTATGGCTACACCTTC. As protein: CASSLSGTNYGYTF.

The chain combines TRBV15 with TRBJ1-2, with 11 bases lining up with TRBD1. Germline loops: CDR1 LNHNV, CDR2 YYDKDF (reference sequence). The V segment lost 7 bases and the J segment 8 bases; nucleotides outside the gene matches: 9. The CDR3 length is 14 residues. CDR3 protein: CATTHQDRGLGYTF. For the CDR3, the DNA is TGTGCCACCACCCACCAGGACAGGGGGCTCGGCTACACCTTC.

As regards this clonotype: A read error may produce the germline difference seen at one junction end. CDR3 amino acids: CASRLVSYEQYF. CDR3 bases: TGTGCCAGCAGATTGGTTAGCTACGAGCAGTACTTC. V is TRBV5-6 and J is TRBJ2-7; D is unresolved. CDR1 and CDR2 (germline): SGHDT, YYEEEE. This CDR3 is 12 amino acids long.

This clonotype was detected many times. The chain recombines TRBV5-1 with TRBJ1-2; D gene unclear. The V gene lost 5 bases and the J gene lost 2 bases, with 13 bases spanning the gap. The CDR3 runs to 14 residues. Germline values: CDR1 SGHRS, CDR2 YFSETQ. The CDR3 DNA sequence: TGCGCCAGCAGGGAGGCAGGAGCAAACTATGGCTACACCTTC. Protein product: CASREAGANYGYTF.

This clonotype was recorded a few times. The chain links TRBV12-3 or TRBV12-4 to TRBJ1-1; D is ambiguous. V was shortened by 5 bases and J by 10 bases, with 17 bases between the two germline ends. This CDR3 is built from 13 residues. The CDR3: CASSLPIRVGAFF. The CDR3 region has the DNA TGTGCCAGCAGTCTTCCTATCCGTGTTGGAGCTTTCTTT.

The V gene is TRBV20-1, the J gene TRBJ1-5, with 10 bases matching TRBD1. CDR1 and CDR2 (germline): DFQATT, SNEGSKA (reference sequence). With 6 bases clipped from V and 5 bases from J, the junction kept 4 bases outside the gene matches. This CDR3 has 13 residues. CDR3 DNA: TGCAGTGCCGACAGGGGGCGCGATCAGCCCCAGCATTTT. Translated, it gives CSADRGRDQPQHF.

The chain couples TRBV25-1 to TRBJ1-6; the D gene is possibly TRBD1 (5 bases). The germline V gene encodes CDR1 MGHDK and CDR2 SYGVNS. The CDR3 covers 15 residues. CDR3 bases: TGTGCTAGGGATCCAGGGCACTCCTATAATTCACCCCTCCACTTT. It translates to CARDPGHSYNSPLHF.

The chain links TRBV20-1 to TRBJ2-5; the D is unclear. Trimming shortened V by 6 bases and J by 4 bases, and 12 bases separated the two germline ends. The CDR3 has 12 residues. Germline CDR1 DFQATT, CDR2 SNEGSKA (reference sequence). The CDR3 DNA reads as TGCAGTGCCCACAAATCCGGAGAGACCCAGTACTTC. Encoded protein: CSAHKSGETQYF.

The chain combines TRBV11-1 with TRBJ2-6; possibly TRBD2 for D (5 bases). In germline, CDR1 is SGHAT, CDR2 FQDESV (reference sequence). This CDR3 has 16 residues. V lost 3 bases and J 2 bases, leaving 11 bases between the germline ends. Written as DNA, the CDR3 is TGTGCCAGCAGCTTGACGCAGAGGGCTGGGGCCAACGTCCTGACTTTC. Encoded protein: CASSLTQRAGANVLTF.

This clonotype came up a few times. This sequence joins TRBV29-1 and TRBJ1-2, with TRBD1 matching over 7 bases. V was pared by 6 bases and J by 2 bases, with 3 bases of the junction left unmatched. CDR1 is SQVTM, CDR2 ANQGSEA, per germline. The CDR3 spans 12 residues. CDR3 sequence: CSVGTANYGYTF. CDR3 nucleotides: TGCAGCGTCGGGACAGCAAACTATGGCTACACCTTC.

The sample holds many counts of this clonotype. The conserved closing phenylalanine or tryptophan is absent in this CDR3, likely reflecting a read error. The limits of the CDR3 on the DNA are not certain, so only TCRdb's listed CDR3 is given. V is TRBV27 and J is TRBJ1-1; the D call TRBD1 from the table was never checked on the DNA. The CDR3 is 10 residues long, ends included. In germline, CDR1 is MNHEY, CDR2 SMNVEV (reference sequence). The CDR3: CASSLPGQKD.

This clonotype was observed at least ten times. This rearrangement joins TRBV7-2 to TRBJ1-5; D is perhaps TRBD1 (5 bases). This CDR3 comprises 14 residues. V was trimmed by 5 bases and J by 5 bases, leaving 13 bases between them. The germline V gene encodes CDR1 SGHTA and CDR2 FQGNSA. CDR3 amino acids: CASSTVGGDQPQHF. CDR3 in DNA: TGTGCCAGCAGCACGGTGGGGGGGGATCAGCCCCAGCATTTT.

The chain joins TRBV10-3 to TRBJ1-2; 7 bases map to TRBD1. The V and J ends lost 10 bases and 7 bases, in that order; junction bases with no gene match: 6. The CDR3 covers 11 residues. CDR1 is ENHRY and CDR2 is SYGVKD in the germline V gene. The CDR3 here is CANRGGGGYTF. CDR3 nucleotides: TGTGCCAACAGGGGTGGAGGTGGCTACACCTTC.